Given below is one T cell receptor (beta chain) in context. The antigen remains unidentified. The data belong to a study of cytomegalovirus exposure and HLA in healthy donors. Study outcomes and limitations: Reports indicate that TCR beta sequences accurately predicted the HLA-A and HLA-B alleles of most subjects.

The PCR ran on 60 Vbeta and 13 Jbeta primers. The method was immunoSEQ multiplex PCR; TCRdb's version includes in-frame clones alone and lacks a portion of them. Here the sample spans around 130,000 clones, about 80% being singletons. Sequencing was carried out using PBMCs. The sequence derives from a middle-aged woman in good health and CMV-seronegative.

Here the CDR3 reads CASSQVLRGAQETQYF. In DNA form, the CDR3 reads TGCGCCAGCAGCCAAGTTCTGCGGGGGGCCCAAGAGACCCAGTACTTC. This chain uses TRBV4-3 with TRBJ2-5; the match to TRBD2 covers 8 bases. The junction had 5 bases not matched to a gene; V was cut back by 1 base and J by 1 base. CDR3 length: 16 residues. The germline V gene encodes CDR1 LGHNA and CDR2 YSLEER.